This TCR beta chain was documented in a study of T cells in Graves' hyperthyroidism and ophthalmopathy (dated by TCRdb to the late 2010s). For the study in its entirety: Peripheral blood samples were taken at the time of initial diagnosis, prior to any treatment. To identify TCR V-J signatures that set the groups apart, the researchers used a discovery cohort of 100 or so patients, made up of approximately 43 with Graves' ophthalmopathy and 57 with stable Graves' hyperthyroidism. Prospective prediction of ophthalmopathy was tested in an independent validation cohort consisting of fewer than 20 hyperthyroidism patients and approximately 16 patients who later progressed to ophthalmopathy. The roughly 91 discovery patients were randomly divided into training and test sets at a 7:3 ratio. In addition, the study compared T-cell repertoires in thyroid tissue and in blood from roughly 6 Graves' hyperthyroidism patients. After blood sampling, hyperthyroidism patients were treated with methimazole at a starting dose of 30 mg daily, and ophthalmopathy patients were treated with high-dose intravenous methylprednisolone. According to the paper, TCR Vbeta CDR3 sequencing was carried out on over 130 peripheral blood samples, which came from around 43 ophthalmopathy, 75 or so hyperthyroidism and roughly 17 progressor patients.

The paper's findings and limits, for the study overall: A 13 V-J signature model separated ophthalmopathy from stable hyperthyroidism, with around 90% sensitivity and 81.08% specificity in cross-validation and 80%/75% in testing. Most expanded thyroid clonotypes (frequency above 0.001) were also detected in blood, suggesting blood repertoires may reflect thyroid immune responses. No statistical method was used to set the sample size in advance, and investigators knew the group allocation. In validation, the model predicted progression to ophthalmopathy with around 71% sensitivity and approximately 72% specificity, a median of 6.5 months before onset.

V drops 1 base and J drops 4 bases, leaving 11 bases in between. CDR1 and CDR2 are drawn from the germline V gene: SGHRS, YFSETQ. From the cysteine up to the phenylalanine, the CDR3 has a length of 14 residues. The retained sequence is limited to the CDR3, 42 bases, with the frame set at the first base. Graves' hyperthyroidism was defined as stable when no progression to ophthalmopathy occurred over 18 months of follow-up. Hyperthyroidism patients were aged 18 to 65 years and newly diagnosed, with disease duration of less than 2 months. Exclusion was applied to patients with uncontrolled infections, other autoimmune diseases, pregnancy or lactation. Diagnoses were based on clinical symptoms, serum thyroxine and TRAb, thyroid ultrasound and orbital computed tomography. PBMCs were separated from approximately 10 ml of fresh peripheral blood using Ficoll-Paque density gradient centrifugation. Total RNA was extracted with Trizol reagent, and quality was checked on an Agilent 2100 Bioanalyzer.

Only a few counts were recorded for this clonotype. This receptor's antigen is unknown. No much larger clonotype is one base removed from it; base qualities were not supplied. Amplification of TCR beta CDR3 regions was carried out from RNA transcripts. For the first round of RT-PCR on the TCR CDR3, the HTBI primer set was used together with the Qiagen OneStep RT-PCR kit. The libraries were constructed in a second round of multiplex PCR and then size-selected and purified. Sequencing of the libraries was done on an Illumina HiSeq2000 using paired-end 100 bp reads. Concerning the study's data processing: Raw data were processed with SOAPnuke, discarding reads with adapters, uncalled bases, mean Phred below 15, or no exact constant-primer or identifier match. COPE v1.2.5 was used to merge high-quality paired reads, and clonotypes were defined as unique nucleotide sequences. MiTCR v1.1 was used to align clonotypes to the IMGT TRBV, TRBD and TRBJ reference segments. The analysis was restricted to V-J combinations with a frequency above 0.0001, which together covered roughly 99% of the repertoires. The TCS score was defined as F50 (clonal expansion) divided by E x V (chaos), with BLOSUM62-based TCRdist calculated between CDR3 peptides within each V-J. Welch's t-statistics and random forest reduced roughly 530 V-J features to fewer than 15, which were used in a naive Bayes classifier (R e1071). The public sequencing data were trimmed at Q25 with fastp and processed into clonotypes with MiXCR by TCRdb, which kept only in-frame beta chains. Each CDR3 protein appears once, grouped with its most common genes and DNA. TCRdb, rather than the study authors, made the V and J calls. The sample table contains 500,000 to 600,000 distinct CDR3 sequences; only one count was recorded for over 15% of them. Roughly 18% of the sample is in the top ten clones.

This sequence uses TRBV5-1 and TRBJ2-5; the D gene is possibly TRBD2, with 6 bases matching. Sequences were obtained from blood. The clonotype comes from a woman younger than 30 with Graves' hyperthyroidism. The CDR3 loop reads CASSLHGGRETQYF. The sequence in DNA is TGCGCCAGCAGCTTGCATGGAGGGAGAGAGACCCAGTACTTC.